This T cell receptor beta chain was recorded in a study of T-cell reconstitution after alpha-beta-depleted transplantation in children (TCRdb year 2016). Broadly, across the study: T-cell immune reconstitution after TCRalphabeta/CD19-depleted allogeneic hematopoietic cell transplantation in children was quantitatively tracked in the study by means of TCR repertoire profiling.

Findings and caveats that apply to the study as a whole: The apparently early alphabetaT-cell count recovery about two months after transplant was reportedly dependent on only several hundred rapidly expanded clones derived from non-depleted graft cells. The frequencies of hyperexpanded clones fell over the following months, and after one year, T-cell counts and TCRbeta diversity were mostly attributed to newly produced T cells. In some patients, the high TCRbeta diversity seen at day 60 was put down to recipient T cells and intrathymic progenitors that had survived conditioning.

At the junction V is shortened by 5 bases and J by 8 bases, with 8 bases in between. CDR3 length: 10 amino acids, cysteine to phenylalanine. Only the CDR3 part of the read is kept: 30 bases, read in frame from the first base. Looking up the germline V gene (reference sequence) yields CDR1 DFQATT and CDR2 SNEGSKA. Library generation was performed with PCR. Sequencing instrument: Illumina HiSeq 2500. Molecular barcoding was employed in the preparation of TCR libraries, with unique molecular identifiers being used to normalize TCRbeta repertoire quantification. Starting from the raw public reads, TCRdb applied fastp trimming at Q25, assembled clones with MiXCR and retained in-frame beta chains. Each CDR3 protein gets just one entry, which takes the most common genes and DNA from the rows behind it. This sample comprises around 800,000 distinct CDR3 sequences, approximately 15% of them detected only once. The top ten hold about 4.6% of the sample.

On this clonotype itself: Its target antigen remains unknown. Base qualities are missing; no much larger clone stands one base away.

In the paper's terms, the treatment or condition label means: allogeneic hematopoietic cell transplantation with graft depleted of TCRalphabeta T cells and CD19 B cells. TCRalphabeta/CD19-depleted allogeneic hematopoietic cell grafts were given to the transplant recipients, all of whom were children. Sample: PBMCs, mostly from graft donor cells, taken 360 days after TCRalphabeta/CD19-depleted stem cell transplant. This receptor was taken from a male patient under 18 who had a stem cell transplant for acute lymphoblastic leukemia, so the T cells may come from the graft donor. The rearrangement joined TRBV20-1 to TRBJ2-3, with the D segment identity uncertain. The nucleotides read TGCAGTGCTCCCCTGGGTACGCAGTATTTT. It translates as CSAPLGTQYF.